This T cell receptor (beta chain) was obtained from a study of T cell repertoires in cytomegalovirus infection. Overall study context: Carrying CMV and the relevant HLA type showed in public TCR beta signatures. Study observations and caveats: Using cumulative public TCR beta family frequency, the authors identified those who carried CMV together with the relevant HLA. HLA-C-restricted CMV-specific TCR beta clonotypes prevailed in the ex vivo response.

MiXCR was run by TCRdb on the reads, yielding one entry per CDR3 protein. The sample contains some 250,000 distinct CDR3 sequences, roughly 9% of which appear only once. The V gene's germline CDR1 is SGHTA and CDR2 FQGNSA. CDR3 length: 13 amino acids. V lost 5 bases and J lost 4; bases outside the gene matches: 3. This clonotype was seen ten or more times. Its antigen is still unknown. Sequencing input: PBMCs. The chain combines TRBV7-2 with TRBJ2-5; the match to TRBD1 covers 8 bases. The source of this sequence is a human donor in good health (CMV status not recorded). Some clones in this sample may be carry-over from other donors' samples. This CDR3 reads CASSRQGSETQYF. The CDR3 bases are TGTGCCAGCAGCCGACAGGGGTCAGAGACCCAGTACTTC.